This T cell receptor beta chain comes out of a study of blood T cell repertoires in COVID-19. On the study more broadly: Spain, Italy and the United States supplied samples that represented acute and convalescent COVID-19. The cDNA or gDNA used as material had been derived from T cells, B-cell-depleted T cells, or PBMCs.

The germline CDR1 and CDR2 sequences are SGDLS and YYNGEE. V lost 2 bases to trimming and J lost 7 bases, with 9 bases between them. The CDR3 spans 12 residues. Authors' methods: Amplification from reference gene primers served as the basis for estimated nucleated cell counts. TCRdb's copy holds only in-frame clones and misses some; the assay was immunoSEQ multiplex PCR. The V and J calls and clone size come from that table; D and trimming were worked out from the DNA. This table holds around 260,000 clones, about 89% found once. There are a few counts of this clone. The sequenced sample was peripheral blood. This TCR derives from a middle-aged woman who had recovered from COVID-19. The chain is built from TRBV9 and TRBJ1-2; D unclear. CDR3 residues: CASSVTSRGYTF. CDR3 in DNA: TGTGCCAGCAGCGTGACATCCCGTGGCTACACCTTC.